This T cell receptor (beta chain) was identified during a study of cytomegalovirus exposure and HLA in healthy donors. Clones were sequenced by immunoSEQ multiplex PCR, and TCRdb holds only the in-frame ones, with some missing. The repertoire includes 150,000 to 160,000 clones, around 88% of them detected once, and approximately 20% sits in the top ten. Between the trimmed V and J ends, which lost 10 bases and 0 bases, there was a span of 13 bases. Looked up from germline, CDR1 is MDHEN and CDR2 is SYDVKM. The CDR3 sequence is 13 residues long. This chain joins TRBV28 and TRBJ2-7; D call uncertain. The clonotype was recovered from a man between 18 and 35 years old in good health and CMV-seropositive. The specimen sequenced was PBMCs. The CDR3: CAIHPPGSYEQYF. CDR3 nucleotide sequence: TGTGCCATTCACCCACCCGGCTCCTACGAGCAGTACTTC.